These 22 T cell receptor beta chains share one sample of origin, sequenced in a study of blood T cell repertoires in COVID-19. Sequencing was performed with immunoSEQ multiplex PCR; in TCRdb, only in-frame clones are kept and a portion is missing. Among about 100,000 clones listed, around 81% were seen once. The sequencing sample was made of peripheral blood. Source of these receptors: a man aged 45-65 years with active or convalescent COVID-19.

The chain employs TRBV6-1 and TRBJ2-7; tentative D call: TRBD1 (7 bases). CDR1 is MNHNS and CDR2 is SASEGT in the germline V gene. Trimming left V 6 bases short and J 4 bases short, with 19 bases between. CDR3 length equals 15 residues. Here the CDR3 reads CASSSRQGGNYEQYF. Here the CDR3 DNA reads TGTGCCAGCAGCTCCAGACAGGGAGGTAATTACGAGCAGTACTTC.

The chain has TRBV7-9 and TRBJ2-7; perhaps TRBD2 as D (5 bases). The CDR3 has 13 residues. V lost 4 bases to trimming and J lost 0 bases, with 7 bases between them. CDR1 SEHNR and CDR2 FQNEAQ come from the germline V gene (reference sequence). CDR3 region: CASSSSGSYEQYF. The CDR3 bases are TGTGCCAGCAGCTCCAGCGGCTCCTACGAGCAGTACTTC.

The genes are TRBV11-3 and TRBJ1-1; 10 nucleotides line up with TRBD1. There are 17 residues in the CDR3. The V gene end was trimmed by 5 bases and the J gene end by 5 bases; junction bases not matched to a gene: 14. Germline lookup yields CDR1 SGHNT and CDR2 YENEEA. The CDR3: CASSIKGQGLENTEAFF. The CDR3 DNA reads TGTGCCAGCAGCATAAAGGGACAGGGGTTGGAGAATACTGAAGCTTTCTTT.

The chain combines TRBV5-3 with TRBJ2-7; 7 nucleotides line up with TRBD2. TRBV5-3 is placed among ORFs of uncertain function. The CDR3 covers 14 residues. Trimming cost V 0 bases and J 5 bases; bases outside gene matches: 5. CDR3 sequence: CARSLGRELNEQYF. In DNA, the CDR3 is TGTGCCAGAAGCTTGGGGCGGGAGCTCAACGAGCAGTACTTC.

This clone was counted only a few times. The V call is TRBV29-1, the J call TRBJ1-3; D remains ambiguous. Germline CDR1 and CDR2: SQVTM and ANQGSEA. The V end was cut by 6 bases, the J end by 0 bases, with 3 bases between. CDR3 length equals 11 residues. The CDR3 nucleotides are TGCAGCGTCGTCTCTGGAAACACCATATATTTT. Translated: CSVVSGNTIYF.

This rearrangement joins TRBV5-4 to TRBJ2-3; D might be TRBD1 (6 bases). Trimming removed 3 bases from V and 0 bases from J, with 14 bases in between. The germline V gene has CDR1 SGHNT and CDR2 YYREEE (reference sequence). This CDR3 contains 16 residues. The CDR3 DNA follows: TGTGCCAGCAGCTCAAGTACAGGGTTTAGCACAGATACGCAGTATTTT. This encodes CASSSSTGFSTDTQYF.

This clone was observed once. The chain recombines TRBV4-2 with TRBJ2-5, with TRBD2 matching 7 bases. The germline V gene encodes CDR1 LGHNA and CDR2 YNFKEQ. This CDR3 is 18 amino acids long. Unmatched junction bases numbered 17, after V lost 4 bases and J lost 3 bases. The CDR3 sequence: CASSPSTRWEGKEETQYF. The CDR3 nucleotides are TGTGCCAGCAGCCCCAGTACCCGGTGGGAGGGAAAAGAAGAGACCCAGTACTTC.

J is TRBJ2-2 and V is TRBV19; 9 bases are a match to TRBD2. The germline V gene encodes CDR1 LNHDA and CDR2 SQIVND (reference sequence). This CDR3 is 15 amino acids long. V lost 5 bases and J lost 4; bases outside the gene matches: 5. CDR3 protein: CASSGPGLATGELFF. CDR3 DNA: TGTGCCAGTAGTGGGCCGGGACTAGCCACCGGGGAGCTGTTTTTT.

In nucleotides, the CDR3 is TGTGCCAGCAGGCAAACAGGGACCGGGGAGCTGTTTTTT. Residues: CASRQTGTGELFF. V and J are TRBV6-5 and TRBJ2-2, with D perhaps matching TRBD1 (6 bases). CDR1 is MNHEY, CDR2 SVGAGI, per germline. V lost 6 bases and J lost 5, with 10 bases in between. CDR3 length: 13 residues.

The rearrangement joins TRBV21-1 to TRBJ2-7; TRBD1 is taken as the D call from the table, unchecked against the DNA. TRBV21-1 is annotated as a pseudogene. This CDR3 is built from 17 residues. The CDR3 region is CASSKSYGLGPEYEQYF. CDR3 DNA sequence: TGTGCCAGCAGCAAAAGCTATGGGTTGGGGCCGGAGTACGAGCAGTACTTC.

In this sample, this clone turned up once. The same CDR3 arises from other DNA sequences in this sample as well. The chain couples TRBV29-1 to TRBJ2-1; D unresolved. Germline loops: CDR1 SQVTM, CDR2 ANQGSEA. This CDR3 contains 10 residues. The V gene lost 5 bases and the J gene lost 5 bases, with 4 bases spanning the gap. CDR3: CSVRDNEQFF. The CDR3 nucleotides are TGCAGCGTTCGAGACAATGAGCAGTTCTTC.

J is TRBJ1-2 and V is TRBV29-1, with 12 bases identical to TRBD1. CDR1 and CDR2 from the germline V gene are SQVTM and ANQGSEA. The ends lost 6 bases at V and 5 bases at J; junction bases unmatched: 4. The CDR3 consists of 13 residues. CDR3 bases: TGCAGCGTGGGGGACAGGGGGCAATATGGCTACACCTTC. Translation: CSVGDRGQYGYTF.

The rearrangement links TRBV2 to TRBJ1-3; 8 nucleotides agree with TRBD1. V trimming: 6 bases; J trimming: 1 base; junction bases outside the gene matches: 2. There are 14 residues in the CDR3. Germline CDR1 reads SNHLY; CDR2 reads FYNNEI. CDR3 DNA sequence: TGTGCCAGCAGATGGGACAGGTCTGGAAACACCATATATTTT. Its protein is CASRWDRSGNTIYF.

Here the CDR3 reads CASSKRLAGEINEQYF. CDR3 in DNA: TGTGCCAGCAGCAAGCGACTAGCGGGAGAGATAAACGAGCAGTACTTC. The chain joins TRBV21-1 to TRBJ2-7; TRBD2, the table's D call, was not compared with the DNA. TRBV21-1 is marked as a pseudogene. CDR3 size: 16 residues.

The genes are TRBV14 and TRBJ2-2; D uncertain. The V end was cut by 1 base, the J end by 6 bases, with 6 bases between. From germline, CDR1 is SGHDN and CDR2 FVKESK. The CDR3 totals 13 residues. In DNA, the CDR3 is TGTGCCAGCAGCCAAGTTCGTCCCGGGGAGCTGTTTTTT. It specifies CASSQVRPGELFF. Variable domain in full (rest from reference TRBV14 and TRBJ2-2): EAGVTQFPSHSVIEKGQTVTLRCDPISGHDNLYWYRRVMGKEIKFLLHFVKESKQDESGMPNNRFLAERTGGTYSTLKVQPAELEDSGVYFCASSQVRPGELFFGEGSRLTVL.

The chain joins TRBV29-1 to TRBJ2-3, with D unresolved. The length of the CDR3 is 13 residues. V was trimmed by 2 bases and J by 2 bases, leaving 8 bases between them. Germline V lookup: CDR1 SQVTM, CDR2 ANQGSEA. The CDR3 loop is CSVERTVTDTQYF. The CDR3 bases are TGCAGCGTTGAAAGAACAGTCACAGATACGCAGTATTTT.

This rearrangement joins TRBV5-4 to TRBJ2-1, with 13 positions matching TRBD2. Germline-derived CDR1 and CDR2 are SGHNT and YYREEE (reference sequence). V shed 4 bases and J 2 bases; nucleotides not matched to a gene: 3. The CDR3 spans 16 residues. The CDR3 DNA reads as TGTGCCAGCAGCCCGGGGACTAGCGGGACCTACAATGAGCAGTTCTTC. This encodes CASSPGTSGTYNEQFF.

This chain links TRBV6-5 with TRBJ2-7; D gene ambiguous. V was cut by 6 bases and J by 4 bases, with 4 bases left in between. This CDR3 is 10 amino acids long. Germline V CDR1 and CDR2: MNHEY, SVGAGI. CDR3 DNA sequence: TGTGCCAGCAGCCTATACGAGCAGTACTTC. It encodes CASSLYEQYF.

The chain joins TRBV9 to TRBJ2-1; 11 bases align to TRBD2. Germline lookup yields CDR1 SGDLS and CDR2 YYNGEE. The CDR3 is 15 residues long. Trimming cost V 5 bases and J 1 base; bases outside gene matches: 2. CDR3 sequence reads: CASSRTSGSYNEQFF. CDR3 nucleotide sequence: TGTGCCAGCAGTAGGACTAGCGGGTCCTACAATGAGCAGTTCTTC.

The gene calls are TRBV19 and TRBJ1-1, with D possibly matching TRBD1 (6 bases). CDR1 LNHDA and CDR2 SQIVND come from the germline V gene (reference sequence). This CDR3 is built from 13 residues. V was trimmed by 10 bases and J by 3 bases, leaving 15 bases between them. The CDR3 sequence is CATSRKGDTEAFF. The CDR3 DNA reads TGTGCCACGTCCAGAAAGGGGGACACTGAAGCTTTCTTT. Using reference TRBV19 and TRBJ1-1 for the parts outside the CDR3, the full variable domain is DGGITQSPKYLFRKEGQNVTLSCEQNLNHDAMYWYRQDPGQGLRLIYYSQIVNDFQKGDIAEGYSVSREKKESFPLTVTSAQKNPTAFYLCATSRKGDTEAFFGQGTRLTVV.

The chain carries TRBV15 and TRBJ2-1; D call uncertain. The germline V gene encodes CDR1 LNHNV and CDR2 YYDKDF (reference sequence). V lost 2 bases to trimming and J lost 8 bases, with 16 bases between them. This CDR3 has 15 amino acids. The CDR3 DNA follows: TGTGCCACCAGCAGATCCGCGGTCCTTGCTGATGAGCAGTTCTTC. Translating gives CATSRSAVLADEQFF. Full variable domain (outside the CDR3, taken from reference TRBV15 and TRBJ2-1): DAMVIQNPRYQVTQFGKPVTLSCSQTLNHNVMYWYQQKSSQAPKLLFHYYDKDFNNEADTPDNFQSRRPNTSFCFLDIRSPGLGDTAMYLCATSRSAVLADEQFFGPGTRLTVL.

The chain combines TRBV24-1 with TRBJ2-3, with D possibly matching TRBD1 (6 bases). The CDR3 has 15 residues. The ends were cut back, 5 bases at V and 4 bases at J, with 15 bases in the middle. CDR1 and CDR2 from the germline V gene are KGHDR and SFDVKD. The DNA of the CDR3 is TGTGCCACCAGTGGAGGAGTGGGGGCGGCAGATACGCAGTATTTT. This translates into CATSGGVGAADTQYF.